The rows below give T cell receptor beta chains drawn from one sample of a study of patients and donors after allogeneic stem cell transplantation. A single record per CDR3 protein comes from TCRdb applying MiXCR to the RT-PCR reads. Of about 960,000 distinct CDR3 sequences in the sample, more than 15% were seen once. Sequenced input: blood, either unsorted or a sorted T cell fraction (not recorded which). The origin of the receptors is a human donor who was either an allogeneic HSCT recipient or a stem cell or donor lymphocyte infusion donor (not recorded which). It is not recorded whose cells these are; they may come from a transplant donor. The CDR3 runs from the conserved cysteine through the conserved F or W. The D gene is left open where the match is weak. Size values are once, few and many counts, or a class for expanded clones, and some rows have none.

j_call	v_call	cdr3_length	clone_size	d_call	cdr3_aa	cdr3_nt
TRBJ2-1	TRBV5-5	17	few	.	CASSLSRGKSSYNEQFF	TGTGCCAGCAGCTTATCTCGCGGAAAGAGCTCCTACAATGAGCAGTTCTTC
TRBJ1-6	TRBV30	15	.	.	CAWSVRDGHNSPLHF	TGTGCCTGGAGTGTTCGAGACGGGCATAATTCACCCCTCCACTTT
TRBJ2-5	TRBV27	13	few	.	CASSFMGQETQYF	TGTGCCAGCAGTTTTATGGGACAAGAGACCCAGTACTTC
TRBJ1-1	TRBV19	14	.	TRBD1	CASRAGTGVTEAFF	TGTGCCAGCAGAGCCGGGACAGGGGTAACTGAAGCTTTCTTT
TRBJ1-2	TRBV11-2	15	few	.	CASSGYRSTGYGYTF	TGTGCCAGCAGCGGGTACAGGTCGACCGGCTATGGCTACACCTTC
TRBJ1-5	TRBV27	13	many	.	CASSPTGSQPQHF	TGTGCCAGCAGTCCCACAGGATCTCAGCCCCAGCATTTT
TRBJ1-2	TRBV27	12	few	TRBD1	CASLTGVGGYTF	TGTGCCAGCCTAACAGGGGTAGGAGGCTACACCTTC
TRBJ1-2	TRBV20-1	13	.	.	CSARDSKNYGYTF	TGCAGTGCTAGGGACTCTAAGAACTATGGCTACACCTTC
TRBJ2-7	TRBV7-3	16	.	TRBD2	CASSLTRGLVPYEQYF	TGTGCCAGCAGCTTAACGAGAGGACTAGTTCCCTACGAGCAGTACTTC
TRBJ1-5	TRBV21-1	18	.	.	CASSKAVGYSGSCQPQHF	TGTGCCAGCAGCAAAGCCGTAGGTTATTCGGGGTCGTGTCAGCCCCAGCATTTT
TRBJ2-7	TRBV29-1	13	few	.	CSVEDPGPYEQYF	TGCAGCGTTGAAGATCCGGGACCGTACGAGCAGTACTTC
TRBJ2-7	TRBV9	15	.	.	CASSVGAGPNYEQYF	TGTGCCAGCAGCGTAGGGGCCGGGCCTAACTACGAGCAGTACTTC
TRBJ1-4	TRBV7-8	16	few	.	CASSSDLRATNEKLFF	TGTGCCAGCAGCTCAGACCTCCGAGCAACTAATGAAAAACTGTTTTTT
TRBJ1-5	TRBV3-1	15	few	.	CASSQGVYSNQPQHF	TGTGCCAGCAGCCAAGGGGTATATAGCAATCAGCCCCAGCATTTT
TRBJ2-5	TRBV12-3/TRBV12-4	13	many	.	CASSFPERGTQYF	TGTGCCAGCAGTTTCCCCGAACGGGGGACCCAGTACTTC
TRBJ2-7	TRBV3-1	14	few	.	CASSQLEGTGEQYF	TGTGCCAGCAGCCAGTTGGAGGGTACTGGCGAGCAGTACTTC
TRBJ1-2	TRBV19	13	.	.	CASSIPLNYGYTF	TGTGCCAGTAGTATCCCCCTTAACTATGGCTACACCTTC
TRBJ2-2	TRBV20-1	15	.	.	CSARDGRQNTGELFF	TGCAGTGCTAGAGATGGTCGGCAGAACACCGGGGAGCTGTTTTTT
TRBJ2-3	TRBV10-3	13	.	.	CAARGKYTDTQYF	TGTGCCGCCCGGGGGAAGTACACAGATACGCAGTATTTT
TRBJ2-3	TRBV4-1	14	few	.	CASSQAEGEDTQYF	TGCGCCAGCAGCCAAGCGGAGGGGGAGGATACGCAGTATTTT
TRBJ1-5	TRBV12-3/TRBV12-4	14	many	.	CASSFGKGNQPQHF	TGTGCCAGCAGTTTCGGGAAGGGCAATCAGCCCCAGCATTTT
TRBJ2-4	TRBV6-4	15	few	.	CASTSKRPAKNIQYF	TGTGCCAGCACCTCAAAGCGCCCAGCCAAAAACATTCAGTACTTC
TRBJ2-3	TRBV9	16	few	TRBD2	CASSASLAGGRDTQYF	TGTGCCAGCAGCGCTTCCTTAGCGGGGGGGCGCGATACGCAGTATTTT
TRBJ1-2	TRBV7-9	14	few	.	CASSLAQGLRGYTF	TGTGCCAGCAGCTTAGCGCAGGGACTACGAGGCTACACCTTC
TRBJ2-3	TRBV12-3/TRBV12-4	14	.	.	CASSLLQYTDTQYF	TGTGCCAGCAGTTTACTACAATACACAGATACGCAGTATTTT
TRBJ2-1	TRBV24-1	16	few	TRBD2	CATSDLLAGGGHEQFF	TGTGCCACCAGTGATTTGCTGGCGGGGGGCGGTCATGAGCAGTTCTTC
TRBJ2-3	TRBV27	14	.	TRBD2	CASRTSGATDTQYF	TGTGCCAGCAGGACTAGCGGAGCCACAGATACGCAGTATTTT
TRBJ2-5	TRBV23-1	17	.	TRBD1	CASSQQPSGGPQETQYF	TGCGCCAGCAGTCAACAACCCTCAGGGGGCCCTCAAGAGACCCAGTACTTC
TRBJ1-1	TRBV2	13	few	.	CASSDRRNTEAFF	TGTGCCAGCAGCGACAGGAGGAACACTGAAGCTTTCTTT
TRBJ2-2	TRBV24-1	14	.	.	CATSDPGRIGELFF	TGTGCCACCAGTGATCCGGGACGTATCGGGGAGCTGTTTTTT
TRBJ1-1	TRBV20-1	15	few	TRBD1	CSARAYGQGDTEAFF	TGCAGTGCTAGAGCGTATGGACAGGGAGACACTGAAGCTTTCTTT
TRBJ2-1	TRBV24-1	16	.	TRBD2	CATSDPRLAGVNEQFF	TGTGCCACCAGTGATCCCCGACTAGCGGGAGTCAATGAGCAGTTCTTC
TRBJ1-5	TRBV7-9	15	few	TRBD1	CASSLTGQLNQPQHF	TGTGCCAGCAGCTTAACGGGACAGCTCAATCAGCCCCAGCATTTT
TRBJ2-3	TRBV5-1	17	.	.	CASSSLSWSEFTDTQYF	TGCGCCAGCAGCTCCCTGTCATGGTCTGAATTCACAGATACGCAGTATTTT